The rows below give T cell receptor beta chains drawn from one sample of a study of blood T cell repertoires in COVID-19. Only in-frame clones appear in the TCRdb table, and some are missing; sequencing was by immunoSEQ multiplex PCR. The sample comprises tens of thousands of clones, about nine tenths of which are singletons, and roughly 15% rests with the top ten. Sequenced sample: peripheral blood. The receptor set was obtained from a male donor with acute or convalescent COVID-19. Each CDR3 is given with its conserved first and last residue. The D gene is left open where the match is weak. Some rows have no size entry. The others give once, few or many, or a class for an expanded clone.

size: once
V: TRBV7-9
D: TRBD2
J: TRBJ2-5
DNA: TGTGCCAGCAGCTTAGCGATTGGACTAGCGGGGGGGCAACTTTGGACCCAGTACTTC
CDR3: CASSLAIGLAGGQLWTQYF

size: -
V: TRBV9
D: TRBD2
J: TRBJ2-2
DNA: TGTGCCAGCAGCGTAGAAGTAGCGGGGGCGGCCGGGGAGCTGTTTTTT
CDR3: CASSVEVAGAAGELFF

size: few
V: TRBV7-2
D: -
J: TRBJ2-1
DNA: TGTGCCAGCAGCGGTGGGGTAGCGAGATACAATGAGCAGTTCTTC
CDR3: CASSGGVARYNEQFF

size: once
V: TRBV6-1
D: -
J: TRBJ1-1
DNA: TGTGCCAGCAGTGAAGGCCCCGGGCTAGTCGGAGGCACTGAAGCTTTCTTT
CDR3: CASSEGPGLVGGTEAFF

size: -
V: TRBV6-6
D: -
J: TRBJ1-1
DNA: TGTGCCAGCAGCCAAAGTCTGGGGGCGACTGAAGCTTTCTTT
CDR3: CASSQSLGATEAFF

size: few
V: TRBV7-8
D: -
J: TRBJ1-5
DNA: TGTGCCAGCAGCTTAGCGGGCAGGAGCAATCAGCCCCAGCATTTT
CDR3: CASSLAGRSNQPQHF

size: -
V: TRBV24-1
D: -
J: TRBJ2-3
DNA: TGTGCCACCAGTGATTTGCCTACCAGGCGGGCGTTAAGCACAGATACGCAGTATTTT
CDR3: CATSDLPTRRALSTDTQYF

size: -
V: TRBV29-1
D: TRBD1
J: TRBJ2-7
DNA: TGCAGCGTTCTAATGACAGGGGGGAACGAGCAGTACTTC
CDR3: CSVLMTGGNEQYF

size: -
V: TRBV10-3
D: -
J: TRBJ1-4
DNA: TGTGCCATCACCACAGGGTTAGGGGAAAAACTGTTTTTT
CDR3: CAITTGLGEKLFF

size: -
V: TRBV29-1
D: -
J: TRBJ2-5
DNA: TGCAGCGTTGAACGGGGGTTGGAGACCCAGTACTTC
CDR3: CSVERGLETQYF

size: -
V: TRBV5-1
D: -
J: TRBJ2-2
DNA: TGCGCCAGCAGCGCAGAACAGGGTATTGGGGAGCTGTTTTTT
CDR3: CASSAEQGIGELFF

size: hyperexpanded
V: TRBV6-5
D: -
J: TRBJ2-2
DNA: TGTGCCAGCAGTTACTCGAGGGGGTCCGGGGAGCTGTTTTTT
CDR3: CASSYSRGSGELFF

size: once
V: TRBV5-4
D: TRBD1
J: TRBJ2-1
DNA: TGTGCCAGCAGTCGGGCCAGGGGGCGCGACAATGAGCAGTTCTTC
CDR3: CASSRARGRDNEQFF

size: -
V: TRBV5-1
D: TRBD1
J: TRBJ2-3
DNA: TGCGCCAGCAGCTTATCAGGGGGTCGGCCAGATACGCAGTATTTT
CDR3: CASSLSGGRPDTQYF

size: -
V: TRBV18
D: TRBD1
J: TRBJ2-5
DNA: TGTGCCAGCTCACCATTCCCCCAGGGGGAGGAGACCCAGTACTTC
CDR3: CASSPFPQGEETQYF

size: -
V: TRBV19
D: TRBD2
J: TRBJ2-5
DNA: TGTGCCAGTGCGGGACTAGCGGGGGGACAGGAGACCCAGTACTTC
CDR3: CASAGLAGGQETQYF

size: -
V: TRBV15
D: TRBD1
J: TRBJ2-2
DNA: TGTGCCACCAGCAAAGACAGGGTCGTCACCGGGGAGCTGTTTTTT
CDR3: CATSKDRVVTGELFF

size: -
V: TRBV4-1
D: TRBD1
J: TRBJ1-1
DNA: TGCGCCAGCAGCCAAGATTATCGAGGACAGGCGAACACTGAAGCTTTCTTT
CDR3: CASSQDYRGQANTEAFF

size: -
V: TRBV2
D: -
J: TRBJ2-3
DNA: TGTGCCAGCAGTGAAGCATTAACAGGGTCATCGCAGTATTTT
CDR3: CASSEALTGSSQYF

size: -
V: TRBV7-6
D: TRBD1
J: TRBJ1-1
DNA: TGTGCCAGCAGCTTAGCTACAGGGGCGCGAGTTACTGAAGCTTTCTTT
CDR3: CASSLATGARVTEAFF

size: -
V: TRBV7-2
D: -
J: TRBJ1-2
DNA: TGTGCCAGCCTCCCTAGAGCGGGGAGTAATGGCTACACCTTC
CDR3: CASLPRAGSNGYTF

size: -
V: TRBV5-4
D: -
J: TRBJ1-1
DNA: TGTGCCAGCAGCATACAGGGCTGGAACACTGAAGCTTTCTTT
CDR3: CASSIQGWNTEAFF

size: -
V: TRBV6-5
D: -
J: TRBJ2-7
DNA: TGTGCCAGCAGTTCGGACAGCCTGAGCTCCTACGAGCAGTACTTC
CDR3: CASSSDSLSSYEQYF

size: -
V: TRBV6-1
D: -
J: TRBJ1-6
DNA: TGTGCCAGCAGTGACGGGGGAGGTAATTCACCCCTCCACTTT
CDR3: CASSDGGGNSPLHF

size: -
V: TRBV9
D: TRBD2
J: TRBJ2-2
DNA: TGTGCCAGCAGCGTTGGACTAGCGGACAACACCGGGGAGCTGTTTTTT
CDR3: CASSVGLADNTGELFF

size: -
V: TRBV11-2
D: -
J: TRBJ2-5
DNA: TGTGCCAGCAGCTTAGGTGTGACTCCATCTTTAGAGACCCAGTACTTC
CDR3: CASSLGVTPSLETQYF

size: -
V: TRBV7-6
D: -
J: TRBJ1-1
DNA: TGTGCCAGCAGCCTCCTCAACGGAGGGAACACTGAAGCTTTCTTT
CDR3: CASSLLNGGNTEAFF

size: -
V: TRBV11-2
D: -
J: TRBJ1-2
DNA: TGTGCCAGCAGTCCGCTTAGGAGTGGTGGCTACACCTTC
CDR3: CASSPLRSGGYTF

size: -
V: TRBV18
D: -
J: TRBJ1-2
DNA: TGTGCCAGCTCACAGACTGACTCGGGCGGGGGCTATGGCTACACCTTC
CDR3: CASSQTDSGGGYGYTF

size: -
V: TRBV2
D: TRBD1
J: TRBJ2-7
DNA: TGTGCCAGCAGTGACCCCGGACAGGGGGCTCTCGAGCAGTACTTC
CDR3: CASSDPGQGALEQYF

size: -
V: TRBV12-2
D: -
J: TRBJ1-4
DNA: TGTGCAAGTCGCAGAACCAGGGGTAGTGAAAAACTGTTTTTT
CDR3: CASRRTRGSEKLFF

size: -
V: TRBV28
D: TRBD1
J: TRBJ1-2
DNA: TGTGCCAGCAGTTCGCAGGGGGGCTATGGCTACACCTTC
CDR3: CASSSQGGYGYTF

size: -
V: TRBV6-1
D: TRBD1
J: TRBJ1-1
DNA: TGTGCCAGCAGACAGGGGGACACTGAAGCTTTCTTT
CDR3: CASRQGDTEAFF

size: -
V: TRBV12-3/TRBV12-4
D: TRBD2
J: TRBJ2-3
DNA: TGTGCCAGCACCCGGGGGGCAGATACGCAGTATTTT
CDR3: CASTRGADTQYF

size: -
V: TRBV15
D: -
J: TRBJ1-1
DNA: TGTGCCACCAGCGGACAGACGTCTGCCCCTGAAGCTTTCTTT
CDR3: CATSGQTSAPEAFF

size: -
V: TRBV5-6
D: TRBD2
J: TRBJ2-2
DNA: TGTGCCAGCAGCTTCGGCGGGGGGAACACCGGGGAGCTGTTTTTT
CDR3: CASSFGGGNTGELFF

size: -
V: TRBV7-2
D: TRBD2
J: TRBJ2-7
DNA: TGTGCCAGCAGCTTAGCGAGCGGGGGGTACTCCTACGAGCAGTACTTC
CDR3: CASSLASGGYSYEQYF

size: -
V: TRBV11-2
D: -
J: TRBJ2-3
DNA: TGTGCCAGCAGCTTATCTAGGGCAGGGACAGATACGCAGTATTTT
CDR3: CASSLSRAGTDTQYF

size: -
V: TRBV30
D: TRBD1
J: TRBJ1-5
DNA: TGTGCCTGGAGTGCCGGGACAGTCAATCAGCCCCAGCATTTT
CDR3: CAWSAGTVNQPQHF

size: -
V: TRBV19
D: TRBD1
J: TRBJ1-6
DNA: TGTGCCAGTAGAGGGGACAGCTCTGGGAATTCACCCCTCCACTTT
CDR3: CASRGDSSGNSPLHF

size: -
V: TRBV10-3
D: TRBD1
J: TRBJ1-1
DNA: TGTGCCATCAACCCAGGGGGAGGCACTGAAGCTTTCTTT
CDR3: CAINPGGGTEAFF

size: -
V: TRBV6-5
D: TRBD2
J: TRBJ2-1
DNA: TGTGCCAGCAGGAAAGCGGGGGGGGAAGACAATGAGCAGTTCTTC
CDR3: CASRKAGGEDNEQFF

size: -
V: TRBV19
D: -
J: TRBJ1-4
DNA: TGTGCCAGTAGTATAACCGGCTTCACGGACATACTGTTTTTT
CDR3: CASSITGFTDILFF

size: -
V: TRBV5-1
D: -
J: TRBJ1-2
DNA: TGCGCCAGCAGCGTCGGGAGGGCAGGGGAAGGCTACACCTTC
CDR3: CASSVGRAGEGYTF

size: -
V: TRBV19
D: -
J: TRBJ1-4
DNA: TGTGCCAGTAAACAGGGTGCTAATGAAAAACTGTTTTTT
CDR3: CASKQGANEKLFF

size: -
V: TRBV5-1
D: -
J: TRBJ2-5
DNA: TGCGCCAGCAGCTGGCTGCAGGGGGAGACCCAGTACTTC
CDR3: CASSWLQGETQYF

size: -
V: TRBV7-9
D: TRBD1
J: TRBJ1-2
DNA: TGTGCCAGCAGTTTAACACGGACAGGGGGCGGTGGGAATGGCTACACCTTC
CDR3: CASSLTRTGGGGNGYTF

size: -
V: TRBV6-2/TRBV6-3
D: -
J: TRBJ1-2
DNA: TGTGCCAGCAGTCCCCCCGTAGGGGGCTATGGCTACACCTTC
CDR3: CASSPPVGGYGYTF

size: -
V: TRBV13
D: TRBD1
J: TRBJ1-3
DNA: TGTGCCAGCAGCGCACGGGGACAGGGGTCCCCTGGAAACACCATATATTTT
CDR3: CASSARGQGSPGNTIYF

size: -
V: TRBV18
D: -
J: TRBJ1-1
DNA: TGTGCCAGCTCACCGGCGGCACAGCGGAGCGCTGAAGCTTTCTTT
CDR3: CASSPAAQRSAEAFF

size: -
V: TRBV6-6
D: -
J: TRBJ1-2
DNA: TGTGCCAGCATTCAACAGGGTTCGTCGAATGGCTACACCTTC
CDR3: CASIQQGSSNGYTF

size: -
V: TRBV7-2
D: TRBD2
J: TRBJ2-1
DNA: TGTGCCAGCAGATCTAGCGGGAGCATTTACAATGAGCAGTTCTTC
CDR3: CASRSSGSIYNEQFF

size: -
V: TRBV12-3/TRBV12-4
D: -
J: TRBJ1-1
DNA: TGTGCCAGCAGTTTTGGCAGGGTGCCTGAAGCTTTCTTT
CDR3: CASSFGRVPEAFF

size: few
V: TRBV19
D: TRBD2
J: TRBJ2-3
DNA: TGTGCCAGTAGTATAAGCCTAGCGGGCACAGATACGCAGTATTTT
CDR3: CASSISLAGTDTQYF

size: -
V: TRBV14
D: -
J: TRBJ2-2
DNA: TGTGCCAGCAGCCTAACTAGGCCCGCGAACACCGGGGAGCTGTTTTTT
CDR3: CASSLTRPANTGELFF

size: -
V: TRBV3-1/TRBV3-2
D: -
J: TRBJ2-3
DNA: TGTGCCAGCAGCCAAGGTGGCGGGGGCACAGATACGCAGTATTTT
CDR3: CASSQGGGGTDTQYF

size: -
V: TRBV6-1
D: TRBD1
J: TRBJ1-2
DNA: TGTGCCAGCAGTGCGGCAGGACAGGGGGTGGGCTATGGCTACACCTTC
CDR3: CASSAAGQGVGYGYTF